This T cell receptor beta chain appears in the sequencing data of a study of cytomegalovirus exposure and HLA in healthy donors. In this sample, this clone turned up a few times. 13 Jbeta primers and 60 Vbeta primers were used for the PCR. Profiling relied on immunoSEQ multiplex PCR, and the TCRdb table lists in-frame clones only, not all of them. Among fewer than 200,000 clones listed, 68% were seen once. V was pared by 2 bases and J by 5 bases, with 12 bases between. CDR3 length equals 14 residues. CDR1 is SGHVS and CDR2 is FQNEAQ in the germline V gene. The TCR comes from a woman aged 40 to 50 in good health and CMV-seropositive. The chain is built from TRBV7-8 and TRBJ1-1; a possible D gene is TRBD1 (6 bases). Sample: PBMCs. CDR3 sequence: CASSLPQGETEAFF. The DNA of the CDR3 is TGTGCCAGCAGCTTACCACAGGGAGAAACTGAAGCTTTCTTT.